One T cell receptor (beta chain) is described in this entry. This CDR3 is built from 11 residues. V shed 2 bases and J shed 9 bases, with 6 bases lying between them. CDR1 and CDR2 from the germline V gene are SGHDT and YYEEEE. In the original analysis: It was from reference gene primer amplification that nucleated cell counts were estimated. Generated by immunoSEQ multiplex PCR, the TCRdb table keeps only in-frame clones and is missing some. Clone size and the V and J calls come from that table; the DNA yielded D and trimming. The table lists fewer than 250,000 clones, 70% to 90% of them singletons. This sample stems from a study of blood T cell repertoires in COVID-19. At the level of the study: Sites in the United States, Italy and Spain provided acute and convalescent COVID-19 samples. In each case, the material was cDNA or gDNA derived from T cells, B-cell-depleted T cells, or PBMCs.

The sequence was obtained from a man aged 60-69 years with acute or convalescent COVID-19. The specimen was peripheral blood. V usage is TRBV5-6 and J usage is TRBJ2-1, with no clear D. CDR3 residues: CASSFLGEQFF. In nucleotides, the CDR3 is TGTGCCAGCAGCTTTCTCGGTGAGCAGTTCTTC. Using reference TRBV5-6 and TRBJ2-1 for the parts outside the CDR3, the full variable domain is DAGVTQSPTHLIKTRGQQVTLRCSPKSGHDTVSWYQQALGQGPQFIFQYYEEEERQRGNFPDRFSGHQFPNYSSELNVNALLLGDSALYLCASSFLGEQFFGPGTRLTVL.